Listed below are T cell receptor beta chains from one sample, sequenced in a study of technical replicates of blood from a handful of donors. The repertoire was sequenced with immunoSEQ multiplex PCR; TCRdb's copy has only in-frame clones and lacks some. Seen here are 80,000 or so clones, 94% observed once, and the top ten hold about 0.4%. The sample taken for sequencing was T cells isolated from PBMCs. These receptor sequences come from a human donor in good health. Both conserved end residues are part of each CDR3. D genes are given only for firm matches.

J gene | D gene | CDR3 length | V gene | CDR3 protein
TRBJ2-1 | TRBD2 | 17 | TRBV7-7 | CASSPGTSGPSYNEQFF
TRBJ1-5 | - | 15 | TRBV28 | CASSLSGYSNQPQHF
TRBJ2-7 | TRBD1 | 15 | TRBV7-6 | CASSLGPGQGYEQYF
TRBJ2-7 | TRBD1 | 12 | TRBV5-1 | CASSVTGDEQYF
TRBJ1-1 | - | 13 | TRBV14 | CASSLYMNTEAFF
TRBJ2-1 | - | 11 | TRBV2 | CAPGFYNEQFF
TRBJ2-7 | TRBD2 | 14 | TRBV28 | CASSFSGSLYEQYF
TRBJ2-5 | TRBD2 | 15 | TRBV11-1 | CASSLSKREVETQYF
TRBJ2-7 | TRBD1 | 16 | TRBV19 | CASSSTPGQSLYEQYF
TRBJ2-3 | TRBD2 | 16 | TRBV28 | CASSALSGSPTDTQYF
TRBJ2-7 | - | 12 | TRBV7-8 | CASSLIVAEQYF
TRBJ1-3 | - | 14 | TRBV7-8 | CASSSTFSGNTIYF
TRBJ2-7 | - | 15 | TRBV4-1 | CASSLKAPGPYEQYF
TRBJ1-4 | - | 13 | TRBV15 | CATSRVLAEKLFF
TRBJ2-7 | TRBD1 | 16 | TRBV9 | CASSAEQGALAYEQYF
TRBJ2-7 | - | 14 | TRBV9 | CASSVGDSLYEQYF
TRBJ2-5 | - | 14 | TRBV7-6 | CASSATGSGGTQYF
TRBJ2-7 | TRBD1 | 13 | TRBV27 | CASSIDRAYEQYF
TRBJ1-1 | TRBD1 | 14 | TRBV11-2 | CASSSEGQGSEAFF
TRBJ2-5 | TRBD1 | 16 | TRBV28 | CASSFADREIQETQYF
TRBJ2-1 | TRBD2 | 18 | TRBV5-4 | CASNTGTSGRLSYNEQFF
TRBJ1-1 | - | 14 | TRBV6-6 | CASSYSGQSVEAFF